The 25 T cell receptor beta chains reported below all come from one sample, sequenced in a study of control samples from healthy donors and cancer patients. This table comes from immunoSEQ multiplex PCR, and its TCRdb copy is limited to in-frame clones, with some not included. Among 140,000 or so clones listed, 80% to 95% were seen once. Sequencing input: blood. Receptors originate from a man younger than 45 in good health.

The V and J genes are TRBV3-1 (or the pseudogene TRBV3-2) and TRBJ2-7, with 8 bases that match TRBD2. V trimming: 1 base; J trimming: 2 bases; junction bases outside the gene matches: 10. CDR3 size: 17 residues. CDR1 LGHDT and CDR2 YNNKEL come from the germline V gene (reference sequence). In nucleotides, the CDR3 is TGTGCCAGCAGCCAAGGCCTAGGGACTAGTAAACCCTACGAGCAGTACTTC. Protein: CASSQGLGTSKPYEQYF.

This sequence joins TRBV30 and TRBJ1-5; D not resolved. Trimming took 0 bases from V and 5 from J, leaving 8 bases between them. The germline gives CDR1 GTSNPN, CDR2 SVGIG (reference sequence). CDR3 length equals 13 residues. CDR3 amino acids: CAWSVSGDQPQHF. Written as DNA, the CDR3 is TGTGCCTGGAGTGTATCCGGGGATCAGCCCCAGCATTTT.

The V gene is TRBV7-9, the J gene TRBJ2-7; D is perhaps TRBD1 or TRBD2 (5 bases each). This CDR3 is 13 amino acids long. V dropped 5 bases and J dropped 4 bases, with 12 bases sitting between them. CDR1 and CDR2 (germline): SEHNR, FQNEAQ (reference sequence). This CDR3 is CASSPGSQYEQYF. In DNA, the CDR3 is TGTGCCAGCAGCCCAGGGAGTCAGTACGAGCAGTACTTC.

The chain employs TRBV20-1 and TRBJ2-3, with a possible D match to TRBD2 (5 bases). V was trimmed by 3 bases and J by 8 bases, leaving 9 bases between them. The CDR3 runs 11 residues. Germline CDR1 reads DFQATT; CDR2 reads SNEGSKA (reference sequence). Here the CDR3 reads CSARTGGTQYF. The CDR3 DNA reads as TGCAGTGCTAGGACCGGAGGTACGCAGTATTTT.

The V call is TRBV27, the J call TRBJ1-1; D ambiguous. Germline CDR1 is MNHEY and CDR2 is SMNVEV (reference sequence). The CDR3 runs 13 residues. V was shortened by 0 bases and J by 0 bases, with 2 bases between the two germline ends. The CDR3 DNA sequence: TGTGCCAGCAGTTTATCCCTGAACACTGAAGCTTTCTTT. This translates into CASSLSLNTEAFF.

J is TRBJ1-1 and V is TRBV2; D is possibly TRBD1 (5 bases). The CDR3 spans 15 residues. V lost 7 bases and J 0 bases, leaving 15 bases between the germline ends. Germline CDR1 reads SNHLY; CDR2 reads FYNNEI. In DNA, the CDR3 is TGTGCCAGCACCACACTCTTGGGGGTGAACACTGAAGCTTTCTTT. This translates into CASTTLLGVNTEAFF.

This clone was observed a few times. The V and J genes are TRBV28 and TRBJ1-5; weak D call: TRBD1 (6 bases). Germline V gives CDR1 MDHEN, CDR2 SYDVKM. Trimming removed 6 bases from V and 0 bases from J, with 9 bases in between. The CDR3 consists of 14 residues. Written as DNA, the CDR3 is TGTGCCAGCAGAACGACAGGTAGCAATCAGCCCCAGCATTTT. Protein: CASRTTGSNQPQHF. The full variable domain, in which reference TRBV28 and TRBJ1-5 provide the parts outside the CDR3, is DVKVTQSSRYLVKRTGEKVFLECVQDMDHENMFWYRQDPGLGLRLIYFSYDVKMKEKGDIPEGYSVSREKKERFSLILESASTNQTSMYLCASRTTGSNQPQHFGDGTRLSIL.

The chain employs TRBV28 and TRBJ1-2; no reliable D call. V shed 4 bases and J shed 7 bases, with 4 bases lying between them. Looked up from germline, CDR1 is MDHEN and CDR2 is SYDVKM. The CDR3 is 10 residues long. The CDR3 nucleotides are TGTGCCAGCAGTTCGGGTGGCTACACCTTC. Protein sequence: CASSSGGYTF.

This sequence joins TRBV25-1 and TRBJ1-2, with 11 bases that match TRBD1. Per the germline V gene, CDR1 is MGHDK and CDR2 is SYGVNS. CDR3 length equals 16 residues. Trimming removed 7 bases from V and 2 bases from J; junction bases left unmatched: 9. The CDR3 DNA reads as TGTGCCAGCAAAGGGACAGGGGGAGCCTCGAACTATGGCTACACCTTC. The encoded protein is CASKGTGGASNYGYTF.

The J gene is TRBJ2-3, the V gene TRBV5-1, with 8 positions matching TRBD1. The CDR3 totals 15 residues. The germline gives CDR1 SGHRS, CDR2 YFSETQ. The ends lost 2 bases at V and 4 bases at J; junction bases unmatched: 6. CDR3: CASSLSQGAPDTQYF. DNA for the CDR3: TGCGCCAGCAGCTTATCCCAGGGGGCGCCAGATACGCAGTATTTT.

In its sample, this clone was seen a few times. The rearrangement uses TRBV12-5 and TRBJ1-1; tentatively, D is TRBD1 (6 bases). There are 13 residues in the CDR3. Per the germline V gene, CDR1 is LGHNT and CDR2 is FRNRAP. The chain's CDR3 is CAGTDGGRTEAFF. The CDR3 DNA is TGTGCCGGTACTGACGGGGGGCGAACTGAAGCTTTCTTT.

V gene TRBV5-1 combines with J gene TRBJ1-1; TRBD1 is a possible D gene (6 bases). Trimming stripped 1 base from V and 4 bases from J, with 17 bases between. CDR3 length equals 16 residues. Germline loops: CDR1 SGHRS, CDR2 YFSETQ. The CDR3 bases are TGCGCCAGCAGCTTGTTGATGGGGGGCGCGAGCACTGAAGCTTTCTTT. Translating gives CASSLLMGGASTEAFF.

The J gene is TRBJ1-1, the V gene TRBV3-1 (or the pseudogene TRBV3-2); 8 nucleotides line up with TRBD1. V shed 3 bases and J 5 bases; nucleotides not matched to a gene: 8. Germline-derived CDR1 and CDR2 are LGHDT and YNNKEL (reference sequence). The CDR3 is made up of 15 amino acids. The CDR3 nucleotides read TGTGCCAGCAGCCACGGCAGGGGGCGGGGGACTGAAGCTTTCTTT. This encodes CASSHGRGRGTEAFF.

The V gene is TRBV4-1, the J gene TRBJ1-4; 11 bases are shared with TRBD1. The ends lost 5 bases at V and 7 bases at J; junction bases unmatched: 12. CDR1 MGHRA and CDR2 YSYEKL come from the germline V gene. The CDR3 runs to 17 residues. The CDR3 bases are TGCGCCAGCAGCAACCGGGACAGGGGGTCAAGGGGTGAAAAACTGTTTTTT. It yields the protein CASSNRDRGSRGEKLFF.

This clone was counted a single time. This chain links TRBV11-3 with TRBJ2-7, with a possible D match to TRBD2 (5 bases). The germline CDR1 and CDR2 sequences are SGHNT and YENEEA. Trimming stripped 0 bases from V and 6 bases from J, with 9 bases between. This CDR3 comprises 13 residues. The CDR3 here is CASSLDSSGEQYF. In nucleotides, the CDR3 is TGTGCCAGCAGCTTAGATTCCAGCGGCGAGCAGTACTTC.

J is TRBJ1-2 and V is TRBV3-1 (or the pseudogene TRBV3-2); a weak D match, TRBD1 (5 bases). The V end was cut by 4 bases, the J end by 0 bases, with 12 bases between. Germline CDR1 LGHDT, CDR2 YNNKEL (reference sequence). The CDR3 is made up of 15 amino acids. As DNA, the CDR3 is TGTGCCAGCAGCCCGGGGGGAGGAGCTAACTATGGCTACACCTTC. It codes for CASSPGGGANYGYTF.

V and J are TRBV5-1 and TRBJ1-2, with TRBD1 matching 9 bases. V dropped 4 bases and J dropped 3; count of bases not matched to a gene: 7. CDR1 is SGHRS, CDR2 YFSETQ, per germline. This CDR3 comprises 15 residues. CDR3: CASSQGQGVYYGYTF. The CDR3 nucleotides are TGCGCCAGCAGCCAGGGACAGGGAGTGTACTATGGCTACACCTTC. Supplemented by reference TRBV5-1 and TRBJ1-2, the full variable domain reads KAGVTQTPRYLIKTRGQQVTLSCSPISGHRSVSWYQQTPGQGLQFLFEYFSETQRNKGNFPGRFSGRQFSNSRSEMNVSTLELGDSALYLCASSQGQGVYYGYTFGSGTRLTVV.

This sequence joins TRBV14 and TRBJ1-2, with D perhaps TRBD1 (6 bases). Trimming took 3 bases from V and 4 from J, leaving 12 bases between them. CDR1 is SGHDN, CDR2 FVKESK, per germline. There are 14 residues in the CDR3. This CDR3 reads CASSQFGQTYGYTF. In DNA form, the CDR3 reads TGTGCCAGCAGCCAGTTCGGACAGACCTATGGCTACACCTTC. Filled out from reference TRBV14 and TRBJ1-2, the complete variable domain reads EAGVTQFPSHSVIEKGQTVTLRCDPISGHDNLYWYRRVMGKEIKFLLHFVKESKQDESGMPNNRFLAERTGGTYSTLKVQPAELEDSGVYFCASSQFGQTYGYTFGSGTRLTVV.

The chain uses TRBV24-1 and TRBJ2-2, with 7 bases aligning to TRBD2. There are 13 residues in the CDR3. CDR1 KGHDR and CDR2 SFDVKD come from the germline V gene. The trim removed 9 bases at V and 6 bases at J, leaving 6 bases unmatched. The CDR3 sequence: CATAMGGAGELFF. For the CDR3, the DNA is TGTGCCACCGCTATGGGGGGGGCCGGGGAGCTGTTTTTT.

The chain carries TRBV25-1 and TRBJ1-2; D unclear. V lost 5 bases to trimming and J lost 3 bases, with 7 bases between them. The CDR3 is 12 residues long. Looked up from germline, CDR1 is MGHDK and CDR2 is SYGVNS. This CDR3 is CASSPGHYGYTF. CDR3 DNA: TGTGCCAGCAGTCCGGGTCACTATGGCTACACCTTC.

The gene calls are TRBV4-1 and TRBJ2-7; unclear D gene. Germline loops: CDR1 MGHRA, CDR2 YSYEKL. The V end was cut by 4 bases, the J end by 2 bases, with 12 bases between. The CDR3 is made up of 14 amino acids. The chain's CDR3 is CASSLPGSAYEQYF. CDR3 nucleotide sequence: TGCGCCAGCAGCCTCCCGGGTTCCGCCTACGAGCAGTACTTC.

The chain couples TRBV4-2 to TRBJ1-2; D might be TRBD1 (5 bases). The CDR3 sequence is 13 residues long. Germline V gene sequence: CDR1 LGHNA, CDR2 YNFKEQ. V was cut by 5 bases and J by 3 bases, with 10 bases left in between. In DNA, the CDR3 is TGTGCCAGCAGCGAGGGACCCCACTATGGCTACACCTTC. Amino acids: CASSEGPHYGYTF.

This chain joins TRBV11-2 and TRBJ2-2; D is perhaps TRBD2 (5 bases). CDR1 and CDR2 from the germline V gene are SGHAT and FQNNGV. V was cut by 5 bases and J by 7 bases, with 14 bases left in between. The CDR3 extends over 14 amino acids. CDR3: CASSKTGIGGELFF. The CDR3 nucleotides are TGTGCCAGCAGCAAGACGGGGATTGGCGGGGAGCTGTTTTTT. Supplemented by reference TRBV11-2 and TRBJ2-2, the full variable domain reads EAGVAQSPRYKIIEKRQSVAFWCNPISGHATLYWYQQILGQGPKLLIQFQNNGVVDDSQLPKDRFSAERLKGVDSTLKIQPAKLEDSAVYLCASSKTGIGGELFFGEGSRLTVL.

CDR3 sequence (DNA): TGTGCCAGCAAGGGACAGGGGGCCCCAAACTATGGCTACACCTTC. Protein sequence: CASKGQGAPNYGYTF. This chain links TRBV2 with TRBJ1-2, with 12 bases lining up with TRBD1. J lost 2 bases, V lost 7 bases, and 5 bases had no gene match. The germline V gene has CDR1 SNHLY and CDR2 FYNNEI. CDR3 length: 15 amino acids. Based on the CDR3 plus reference TRBV2 and TRBJ1-2, the full variable domain is EPEVTQTPSHQVTQMGQEVILRCVPISNHLYFYWYRQILGQKVEFLVSFYNNEISEKSEIFDDQFSVERPDGSNFTLKIRSTKLEDSAMYFCASKGQGAPNYGYTFGSGTRLTVV.

V and J are TRBV12-5 and TRBJ1-5; D unclear. Trimming shortened V by 0 bases and J by 5 bases, and 5 bases separated the two germline ends. CDR3 length: 13 amino acids. From germline, CDR1 is LGHNT and CDR2 FRNRAP. The CDR3 is CASGLVYDQPQHF. CDR3 DNA sequence: TGTGCTAGTGGTTTGGTATACGATCAGCCCCAGCATTTT.